The present entry profiles one TCR beta chain with its context. TCRdb's copy holds only in-frame clones and misses some; the assay was immunoSEQ multiplex PCR. The sample has about 59,000 clones; just over 90% are singletons. The data are from a study of technical replicates of blood from a handful of donors. The CDR3 extends over 14 amino acids. The V and J ends lost 4 bases and 5 bases, in that order; junction bases with no gene match: 7. Per germline, CDR1 SGHRS and CDR2 YFSETQ. V is TRBV5-1 and J is TRBJ1-1, with TRBD1 identical over 8 bases. The TCR originated in a human donor in good health. Some clones in this sample may be carry-over from other donors' samples. The specimen was PBMCs. The CDR3 coding sequence is TGCGCCAGCAGCATACTCCAGGGGGCAACTGAAGCTTTCTTT. Its translation: CASSILQGATEAFF.